A single sample is the source of the 10 T cell receptor beta chains below, sequenced in a study of cytomegalovirus exposure and HLA in healthy donors. PCR amplification relied on 60 Vbeta primers (plus 13 Jbeta primers). The assay was immunoSEQ multiplex PCR, and TCRdb's table has in-frame clones only and misses some. Of more than 130,000 clones listed, roughly 78% were seen once; the top ten hold roughly 2%. The sample consisted of PBMCs. The source is a man aged 30 to 45 in good health and CMV-seronegative.

Concerning this clone: At one of its ends the junction is not consistent with the germline gene, which may arise from a read error. The V call is TRBV6-5, the J call TRBJ2-7, with 7 bases identical to TRBD1. CDR3 length equals 13 residues. Germline V gene sequence: CDR1 MNHEY, CDR2 SVGAGI. This chain's CDR3 is CASSYQYTPGQNF. The DNA for the CDR3 is TGTGCCAGCAGTTACCAATATACACCGGGACAGAATTTC.

The genes are TRBV6-4 and TRBJ1-1, with a weak D call TRBD1 (6 bases). CDR3 length equals 12 residues. V shed 8 bases and J shed 1 base, with 8 bases lying between them. Germline CDR1 MRHNA, CDR2 SNTAGT. For the CDR3, the DNA is TGTGCCAGCCCGACAGGGAACACTGAAGCTTTCTTT. Translation gives CASPTGNTEAFF.

The V and J genes are TRBV19 and TRBJ2-7; possibly TRBD1 for D (5 bases). V lost 5 bases and J 3 bases, leaving 17 bases between the germline ends. The CDR3 extends over 15 amino acids. Germline values: CDR1 LNHDA, CDR2 SQIVND (reference sequence). CDR3 loop: CASSVQATTNYEQYF. CDR3 in DNA: TGTGCCAGTAGTGTACAGGCGACGACCAACTACGAGCAGTACTTC.

The CDR3 DNA reads as TGTGCCAGCAGCCCGCGACAGGGACTTAATGAAAAACTGTTTTTT. It yields the protein CASSPRQGLNEKLFF. The chain links TRBV7-2 to TRBJ1-4; 7 bases are a match to TRBD1. V shed 5 bases, J shed 4 bases, and the junction held 7 bases outside the gene matches. Germline V lookup: CDR1 SGHTA, CDR2 FQGNSA. The length of the CDR3 is 15 residues.

The chain combines TRBV21-1 with TRBJ1-5; the table names TRBD1, a call not compared with the DNA. TRBV21-1 constitutes a pseudogene. The CDR3 runs 21 residues. The CDR3: CASSKGSPPPPRGCSNQPQHF. The CDR3 DNA is TGTGCCAGCAGCAAAGGGTCCCCCCCTCCCCCCAGGGGGTGTAGCAATCAGCCCCAGCATTTT.

The chain combines TRBV30 with TRBJ1-1; 8 positions agree with TRBD1. V lost 5 bases and J lost 5; bases outside the gene matches: 16. The CDR3 runs to 16 residues. CDR1 is GTSNPN and CDR2 is SVGIG in the germline V gene (reference sequence). The CDR3 DNA follows: TGTGCCTGGGATGAGTGGCAGGGGGCTTGGAAGACTGAAGCTTTCTTT. Translating gives CAWDEWQGAWKTEAFF.

The V gene is TRBV9, the J gene TRBJ2-7, with 7 bases aligning to TRBD2. Germline V gene sequence: CDR1 SGDLS, CDR2 YYNGEE. V shed 4 bases and J 5 bases; nucleotides not matched to a gene: 6. The CDR3 loop spans 13 amino acids. The CDR3 nucleotides read TGTGCCAGCAGCTCCCTTGGGGGGGACGAGCAGTACTTC. Translation: CASSSLGGDEQYF.

In DNA, the CDR3 is TGTGCCAGCAGCCGGGACAGGGGATATGGCTACACCTTC. The encoded protein is CASSRDRGYGYTF. This chain uses TRBV7-2 with TRBJ1-2; 10 nucleotides match TRBD1. The CDR3 runs 13 residues. The V and J ends lost 5 bases and 5 bases, in that order; junction bases with no gene match: 2. Germline-derived CDR1 and CDR2 are SGHTA and FQGNSA.

The chain uses TRBV7-6 and TRBJ2-5, with no clear D. Per germline, CDR1 SGHVS and CDR2 FNYEAQ. This CDR3 is 14 amino acids long. V was pared by 3 bases and J by 4 bases, with 12 bases between. CDR3: CASSFGGLGETQYF. The CDR3 DNA sequence: TGTGCCAGCAGCTTCGGCGGCCTAGGAGAGACCCAGTACTTC.

V usage is TRBV5-1 and J usage is TRBJ2-2; 8 nucleotides align to TRBD1. CDR1 is SGHRS, CDR2 YFSETQ, per germline. This CDR3 region has 19 residues. The J segment lost 0 bases and the V segment lost 0 bases, leaving 10 bases of the junction unmatched. CDR3 DNA: TGCGCCAGCAGCTTGGATGGCAGGGGGCCGGGGTCGAACACCGGGGAGCTGTTTTTT. Encoded protein: CASSLDGRGPGSNTGELFF.